This TCR beta chain was documented in a study of blood T cell repertoires in COVID-19. Germline CDR1 is WNHNN and CDR2 is SYGVQD (reference sequence). This CDR3 has 14 amino acids. V was shortened by 2 bases and J by 6 bases, with 11 bases between the two germline ends. Profiled with immunoSEQ multiplex PCR; TCRdb holds only in-frame clones, not every one. The table lists about 33,000 clones, 70% to 90% of them singletons. The rearrangement joins TRBV10-1 to TRBJ2-1; tentative D call: TRBD2 (5 bases). The TCR comes from a man aged 55 to 70 with active COVID-19. Material for sequencing was peripheral blood. The CDR3 protein is CASSEIGVLNEQFF. DNA for the CDR3: TGCGCCAGCAGTGAGATCGGGGTACTCAATGAGCAGTTCTTC.